This T cell receptor beta chain came from a study of cytomegalovirus exposure and HLA in healthy donors. Study findings and constraints: For TCR beta chains, V- and J-gene trimming was later linked to a missense DCLRE1C variant. Some V segments could not be told apart, so they were left out, TRBV6-2 and TRBV6-3 among them. Researchers reported in a later analysis that common viral pathogens appeared linked to several top clusters.

CDR1 is SGHNT, CDR2 YYREEE, per germline (reference sequence). V shed 4 bases and J shed 1 base, with 17 bases lying between them. The CDR3 has 16 amino acids. With respect to this clone: Antigen specificity is unknown.

The donors (healthy individuals) were bone marrow donors. Both 60 Vbeta primers and 13 Jbeta primers went into the PCR. Sequencing was performed with immunoSEQ multiplex PCR; in TCRdb, only in-frame clones are kept and a portion is missing. In the table there are about 210,000 clones, around 76% of which are singletons. The chain couples TRBV5-4 to TRBJ2-5; no clear D. The sequencing sample was made of PBMCs. The sequence was collected from a man aged 40-49 years in good health and CMV-seropositive. The CDR3 spells CASSPKVTTIQETQYF. The DNA of the CDR3 is TGTGCCAGCAGCCCAAAAGTAACAACGATCCAAGAGACCCAGTACTTC.